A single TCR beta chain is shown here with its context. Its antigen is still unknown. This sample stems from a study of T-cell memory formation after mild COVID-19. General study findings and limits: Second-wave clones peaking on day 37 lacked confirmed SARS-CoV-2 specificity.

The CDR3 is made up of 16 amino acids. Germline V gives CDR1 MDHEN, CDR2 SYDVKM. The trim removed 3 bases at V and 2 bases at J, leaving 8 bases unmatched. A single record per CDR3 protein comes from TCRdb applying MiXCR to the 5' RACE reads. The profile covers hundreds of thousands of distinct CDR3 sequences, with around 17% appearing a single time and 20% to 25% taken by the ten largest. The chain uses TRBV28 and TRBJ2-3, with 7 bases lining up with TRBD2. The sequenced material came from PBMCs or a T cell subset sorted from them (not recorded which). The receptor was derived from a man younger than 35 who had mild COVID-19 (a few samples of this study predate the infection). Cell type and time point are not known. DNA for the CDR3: TGTGCCAGCAGTTTTCCGCGGGAGTCCCCCACAGATACGCAGTATTTT. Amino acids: CASSFPRESPTDTQYF. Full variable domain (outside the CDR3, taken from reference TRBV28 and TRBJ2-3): DVKVTQSSRYLVKRTGEKVFLECVQDMDHENMFWYRQDPGLGLRLIYFSYDVKMKEKGDIPEGYSVSREKKERFSLILESASTNQTSMYLCASSFPRESPTDTQYFGPGTRLTVL.